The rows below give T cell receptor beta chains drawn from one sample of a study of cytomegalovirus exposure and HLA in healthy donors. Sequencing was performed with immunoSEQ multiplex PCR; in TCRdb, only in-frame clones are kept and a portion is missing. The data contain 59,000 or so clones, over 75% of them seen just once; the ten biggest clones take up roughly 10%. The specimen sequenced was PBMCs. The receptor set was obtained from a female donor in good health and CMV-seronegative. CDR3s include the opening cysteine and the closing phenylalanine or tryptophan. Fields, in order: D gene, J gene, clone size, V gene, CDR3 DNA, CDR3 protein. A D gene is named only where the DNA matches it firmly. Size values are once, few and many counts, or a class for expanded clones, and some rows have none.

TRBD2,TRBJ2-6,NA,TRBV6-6,TGTGCCAGCAGTCGTAGCGGGGCTGGGGCCAACGTCCTGACTTTC,CASSRSGAGANVLTF
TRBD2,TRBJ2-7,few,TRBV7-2,TGTGCCAGCAGCTCGAATAGCGGGAAAAGCTCCTACGAGCAGTACTTC,CASSSNSGKSSYEQYF
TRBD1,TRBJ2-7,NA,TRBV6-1,TGTGCCAGCAGTGAGGGACAGGGTGTTTACGAGCAGTACTTC,CASSEGQGVYEQYF
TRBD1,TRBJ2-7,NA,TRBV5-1,TGCGCCAGCAGCCCGGCGACAGGGGTGTCCTACGAGCAGTACTTC,CASSPATGVSYEQYF
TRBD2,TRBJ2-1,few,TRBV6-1,TGTGCCAGCAGTGAAGCTAGCGGGGGGGCCTACAATGAGCAGTTCTTC,CASSEASGGAYNEQFF
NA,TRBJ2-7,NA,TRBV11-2,TGTGCCAGCAGCAGGCCAGGACAGCGACTTTACGGGCAGTACTTC,CASSRPGQRLYGQYF
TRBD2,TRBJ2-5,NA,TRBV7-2,TGTGCCAGCAGCTTAGCGGTGACTAGCGTGATTCCCCAGTACTTC,CASSLAVTSVIPQYF
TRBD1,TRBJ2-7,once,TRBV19,TGTGCCAGTACTCGGACAGGGGCCTACGAGCAGTACTTC,CASTRTGAYEQYF
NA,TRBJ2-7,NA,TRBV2,TGTGCCAGCAGTGAAGGGTCAGGGGGGCCGCGCGAGCAGTACTTC,CASSEGSGGPREQYF
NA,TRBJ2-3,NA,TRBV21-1,TGTGCCAGCAGTAAGGGGGTAGCGGGAGTGCGCACAGATACGCAGTATTTT,CASSKGVAGVRTDTQYF
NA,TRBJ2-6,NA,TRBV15,TGTGCCACCAGCAGAGTTAGCTCTGGGGCCAACGTCCTGACTTTC,CATSRVSSGANVLTF
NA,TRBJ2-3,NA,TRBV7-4,TGTGCCAGCAGCATCCAGCGTTTCACAGATACGCAGTATTTT,CASSIQRFTDTQYF
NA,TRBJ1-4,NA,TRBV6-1,TGTGCCAGCAGGCCGGGGGGGGCTGGCGATGAAAAACTGTTTTTT,CASRPGGAGDEKLFF
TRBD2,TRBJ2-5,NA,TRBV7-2,TGTGCCAGCAGCTTAGCGGCGGGAGATGGGCGGGAGCAGTACTTC,CASSLAAGDGREQYF
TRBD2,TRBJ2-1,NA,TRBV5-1,TGCGCCAGCAGTCCCAGACTAGCGGGGGGACCCTCCTACAATGAGCAGTTCTTC,CASSPRLAGGPSYNEQFF
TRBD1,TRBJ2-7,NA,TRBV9,TGTGCCAGCAGCGTACACCCCGACAGGGATCTCTACGAGCAGTACTTC,CASSVHPDRDLYEQYF
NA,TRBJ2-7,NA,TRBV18,TGTGCCAGCTCACCCCAGGGGTCCTTCGAGCAGTACTTC,CASSPQGSFEQYF
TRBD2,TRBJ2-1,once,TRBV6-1,TGTGCCAGCAGTGGGAGCGGGGGCGACAATGAGCAGTTCTTC,CASSGSGGDNEQFF
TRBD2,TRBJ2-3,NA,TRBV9,TGTGCCAGCAGCGTAGGGGGACTAGCTGGTGGGAAAGATACGCAGTATTTT,CASSVGGLAGGKDTQYF
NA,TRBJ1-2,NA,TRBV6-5,TGTGCCAGCAGTGCGACAGACCTCTATGGCTACACCTTC,CASSATDLYGYTF
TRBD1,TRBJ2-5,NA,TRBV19,TGTGCCAGTAGTGCACGGGACAGGGCCCAAGAGACCCAGTACTTC,CASSARDRAQETQYF
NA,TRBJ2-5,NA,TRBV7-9,TGTGCCAGCAGCTTCGGAGAGACCCAGTACTTC,CASSFGETQYF